This entry is about one TCR beta chain. Some clones are missing from TCRdb's copy, which holds only in-frame ones; the method was immunoSEQ multiplex PCR. The sample contains more than 65,000 clones, almost 80% of which appear only once. The data are from a study of blood T cell repertoires in COVID-19. This clonotype originated in a man in his sixties with acute or convalescent COVID-19. Sequences were obtained from peripheral blood.

The DNA for the CDR3 is TGCGCCAGCAGCTCCCGGGACAGGACCTACGAGCAGTACTTC. Amino acids: CASSSRDRTYEQYF. The rearrangement links TRBV5-1 to TRBJ2-7; 8 nucleotides line up with TRBD1. Trimming removed 3 bases from V and 2 bases from J; junction bases left unmatched: 4. The V gene's germline CDR1 is SGHRS and CDR2 YFSETQ. There are 14 residues in the CDR3. Full variable domain (remainder filled in from reference TRBV5-1 and TRBJ2-7): KAGVTQTPRYLIKTRGQQVTLSCSPISGHRSVSWYQQTPGQGLQFLFEYFSETQRNKGNFPGRFSGRQFSNSRSEMNVSTLELGDSALYLCASSSRDRTYEQYFGPGTRLTVT.